The clone carrying this T cell receptor beta chain was seen a handful of times. Using its own MiXCR run on the RT-PCR reads, TCRdb lists one record per CDR3 protein. In the table there are roughly 230,000 distinct CDR3 sequences, roughly 14% of which are singletons. The source of the sample is a study of patients and donors after allogeneic stem cell transplantation. The clonotype originates from a human donor who was either an allogeneic HSCT recipient or a stem cell or donor lymphocyte infusion donor (not recorded which). It is not recorded whose cells these are; they may come from a transplant donor. Material: blood, either unsorted or a sorted T cell fraction (not recorded which).

In nucleotides, the CDR3 is TGCAGTGCTAGAGTAGACAGGGCAGAGACCCAGTACTTC. Protein product: CSARVDRAETQYF. The rearrangement uses TRBV20-1 and TRBJ2-5; 7 bases match TRBD1. This CDR3 contains 13 residues. Germline V gene lookup returns CDR1 DFQATT and CDR2 SNEGSKA (reference sequence). V lost 1 base and J lost 4; bases outside the gene matches: 3.